This T cell receptor (beta chain) was sequenced during a study of identical twins' blood T cells. The V and J ends lost 8 bases and 4 bases respectively, with 15 bases between them. In germline, CDR1 is MNHNS, CDR2 SASEGT. The CDR3 totals 14 residues. TCRdb re-called the 5' RACE reads through MiXCR, storing one row per CDR3 protein. The sample consists of roughly 380,000 distinct CDR3 sequences, 25% to 35% of them appearing once. This clonotype has more than one count but fewer than ten. This sequence joins TRBV6-1 and TRBJ2-1, with D possibly being TRBD1 (6 bases). The sample taken for sequencing was PBMCs. The origin of this receptor is a woman aged 18-50 years in good health. The CDR3 DNA sequence: TGTGCCAGCGTTGACAGGAGTATTTACAATGAGCAGTTCTTC. It encodes CASVDRSIYNEQFF.